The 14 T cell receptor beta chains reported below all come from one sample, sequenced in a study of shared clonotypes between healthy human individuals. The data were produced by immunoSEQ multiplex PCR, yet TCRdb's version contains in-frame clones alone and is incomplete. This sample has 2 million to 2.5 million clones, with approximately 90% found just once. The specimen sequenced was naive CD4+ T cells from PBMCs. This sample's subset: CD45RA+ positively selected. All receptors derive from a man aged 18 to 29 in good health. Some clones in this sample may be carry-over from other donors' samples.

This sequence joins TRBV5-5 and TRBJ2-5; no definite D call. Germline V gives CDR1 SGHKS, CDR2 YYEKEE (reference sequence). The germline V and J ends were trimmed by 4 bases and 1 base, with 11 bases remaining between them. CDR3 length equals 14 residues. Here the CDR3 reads CASSLRVAQETQYF. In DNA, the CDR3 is TGTGCCAGCAGCCTAAGGGTCGCCCAAGAGACCCAGTACTTC. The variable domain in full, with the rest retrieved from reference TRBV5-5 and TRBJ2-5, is DAGVTQSPTHLIKTRGQQVTLRCSPISGHKSVSWYQQVLGQGPQFIFQYYEKEERGRGNFPDRFSARQFPNYSSELNVNALLLGDSALYLCASSLRVAQETQYFGPGTRLLVL.

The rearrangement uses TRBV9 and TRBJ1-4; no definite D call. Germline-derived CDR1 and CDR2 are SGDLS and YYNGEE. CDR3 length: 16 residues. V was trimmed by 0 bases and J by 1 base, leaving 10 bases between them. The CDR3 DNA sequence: TGTGCCAGCAGCGTAGGAGTAGTGGGAACTAATGAAAAACTGTTTTTT. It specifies CASSVGVVGTNEKLFF.

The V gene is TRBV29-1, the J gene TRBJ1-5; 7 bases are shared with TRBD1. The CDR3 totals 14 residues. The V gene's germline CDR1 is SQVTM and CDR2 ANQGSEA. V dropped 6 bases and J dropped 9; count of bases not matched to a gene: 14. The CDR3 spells CSVASGQSSGPQHF. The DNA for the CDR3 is TGCAGCGTCGCCTCGGGACAGTCGAGCGGGCCCCAGCATTTT.

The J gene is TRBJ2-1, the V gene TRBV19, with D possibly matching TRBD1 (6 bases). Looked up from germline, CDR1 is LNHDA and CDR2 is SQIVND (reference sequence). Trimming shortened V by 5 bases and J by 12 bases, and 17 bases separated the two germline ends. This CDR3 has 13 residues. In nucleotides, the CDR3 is TGTGCCAGTAGTGCTCGGGACCCCAGGGGGCAGTTCTTC. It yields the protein CASSARDPRGQFF.

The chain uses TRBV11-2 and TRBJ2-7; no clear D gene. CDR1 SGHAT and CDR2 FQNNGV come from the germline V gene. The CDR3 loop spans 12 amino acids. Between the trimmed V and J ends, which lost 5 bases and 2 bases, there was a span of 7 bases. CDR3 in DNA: TGTGCCAGCAGCCTCAGTCCCTACGAGCAGTACTTC. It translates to CASSLSPYEQYF.

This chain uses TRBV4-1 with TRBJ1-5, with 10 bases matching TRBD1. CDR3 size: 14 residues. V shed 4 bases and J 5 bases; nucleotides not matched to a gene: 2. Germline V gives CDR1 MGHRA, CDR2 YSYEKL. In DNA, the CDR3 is TGCGCCAGCAGCCCAGGGACAGGGGATCAGCCCCAGCATTTT. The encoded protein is CASSPGTGDQPQHF.

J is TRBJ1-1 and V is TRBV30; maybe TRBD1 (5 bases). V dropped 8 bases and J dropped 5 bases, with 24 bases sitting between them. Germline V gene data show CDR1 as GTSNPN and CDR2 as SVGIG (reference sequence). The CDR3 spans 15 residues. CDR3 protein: CARTGKRGERTEAFF. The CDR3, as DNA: TGTGCCCGCACAGGTAAACGTGGGGAGAGGACTGAAGCTTTCTTT. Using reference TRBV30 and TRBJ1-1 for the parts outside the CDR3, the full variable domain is SQTIHQWPATLVQPVGSPLSLECTVEGTSNPNLYWYRQAAGRGLQLLFYSVGIGQISSEVPQNLSASRPQDRQFILSSKKLLLSDSGFYLCARTGKRGERTEAFFGQGTRLTVV.

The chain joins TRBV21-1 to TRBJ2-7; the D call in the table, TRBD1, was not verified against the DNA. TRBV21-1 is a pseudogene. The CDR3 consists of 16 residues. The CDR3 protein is CASTPHPGQGRYEQYF. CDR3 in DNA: TGTGCCAGCACCCCTCACCCGGGACAGGGGAGATACGAGCAGTACTTC.

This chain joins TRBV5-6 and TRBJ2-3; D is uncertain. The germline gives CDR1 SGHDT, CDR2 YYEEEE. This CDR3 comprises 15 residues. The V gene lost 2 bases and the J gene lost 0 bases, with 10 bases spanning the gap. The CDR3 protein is CASSFFGSSTDTQYF. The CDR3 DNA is TGTGCCAGCAGCTTTTTCGGATCTAGCACAGATACGCAGTATTTT.

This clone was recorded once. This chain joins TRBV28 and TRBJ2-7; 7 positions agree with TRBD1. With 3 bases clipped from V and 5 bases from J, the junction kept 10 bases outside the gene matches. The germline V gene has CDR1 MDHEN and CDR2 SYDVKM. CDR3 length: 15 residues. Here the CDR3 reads CASSLGNDRVDEQYF. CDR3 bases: TGTGCCAGCAGTTTGGGGAACGACAGGGTGGACGAGCAGTACTTC.

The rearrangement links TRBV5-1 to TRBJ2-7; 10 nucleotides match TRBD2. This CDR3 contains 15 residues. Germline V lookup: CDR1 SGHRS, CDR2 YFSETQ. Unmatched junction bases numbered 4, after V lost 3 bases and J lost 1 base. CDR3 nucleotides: TGCGCCAGCAGCTCCGGGACTAGCGAATCCTACGAGCAGTACTTC. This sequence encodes CASSSGTSESYEQYF.

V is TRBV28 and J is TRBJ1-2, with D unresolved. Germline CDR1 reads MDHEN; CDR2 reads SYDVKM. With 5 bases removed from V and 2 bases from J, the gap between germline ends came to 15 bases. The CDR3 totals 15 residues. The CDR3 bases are TGTGCCAGCAGTCCTGATCGGGTCGTCAACTATGGCTACACCTTC. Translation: CASSPDRVVNYGYTF.

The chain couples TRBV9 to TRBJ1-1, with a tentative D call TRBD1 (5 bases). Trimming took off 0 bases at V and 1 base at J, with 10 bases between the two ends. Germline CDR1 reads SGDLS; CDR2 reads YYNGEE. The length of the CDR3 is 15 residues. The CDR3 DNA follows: TGTGCCAGCAGCGTAGTGGGGCAGCCGAACACTGAAGCTTTCTTT. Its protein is CASSVVGQPNTEAFF.

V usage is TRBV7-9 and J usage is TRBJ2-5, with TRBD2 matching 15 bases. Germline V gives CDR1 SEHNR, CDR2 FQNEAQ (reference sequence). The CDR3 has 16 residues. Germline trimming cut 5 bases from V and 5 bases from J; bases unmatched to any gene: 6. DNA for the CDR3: TGTGCCAGCAGCCCCGGACTAGCGGGAGGGAGGGAGACCCAGTACTTC. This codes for CASSPGLAGGRETQYF.